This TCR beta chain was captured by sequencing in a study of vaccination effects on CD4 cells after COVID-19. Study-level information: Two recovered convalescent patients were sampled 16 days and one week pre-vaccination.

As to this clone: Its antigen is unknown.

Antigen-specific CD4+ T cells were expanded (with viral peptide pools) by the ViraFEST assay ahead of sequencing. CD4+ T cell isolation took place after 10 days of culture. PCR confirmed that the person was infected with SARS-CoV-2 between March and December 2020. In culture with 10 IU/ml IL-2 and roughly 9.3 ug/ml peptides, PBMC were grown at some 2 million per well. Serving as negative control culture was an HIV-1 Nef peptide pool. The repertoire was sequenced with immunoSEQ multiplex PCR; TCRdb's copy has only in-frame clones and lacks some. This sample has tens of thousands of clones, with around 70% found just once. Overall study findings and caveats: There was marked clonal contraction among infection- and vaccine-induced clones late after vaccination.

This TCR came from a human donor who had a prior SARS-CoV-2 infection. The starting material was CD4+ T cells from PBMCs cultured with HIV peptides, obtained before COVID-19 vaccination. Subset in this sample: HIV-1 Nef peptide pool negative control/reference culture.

The CDR3 loop is CASERTGGVYEQYF. In DNA form, the CDR3 reads TGTGCCAGCGAGAGGACAGGGGGCGTCTACGAGCAGTACTTC. The chain links TRBV6-5 to TRBJ2-7; 11 bases are shared with TRBD1. Germline V CDR1 and CDR2: MNHEY, SVGAGI. V shed 8 bases, J shed 3 bases, and the junction held 6 bases outside the gene matches. The CDR3 covers 14 residues.